This TCR beta chain was sequenced for a study of T cell clonality in common variable immunodeficiency. Overall study findings and caveats: In common variable immunodeficiency, TCR beta chains reportedly carried fewer deletions and N-nucleotide insertions. Compared with healthy controls, CVID subjects showed increased TCRbeta clonality, mostly in about a third.

Diagnosis required reduced IgG, IgA and/or IgM with specific antibody deficiency. This clone was detected many times. Its matching antigen is unknown. Other DNA sequences in this specimen translate into the identical CDR3. The data were produced by immunoSEQ multiplex PCR, yet TCRdb's version contains in-frame clones alone and is incomplete. The table lists 35,000 or so clones, with no singletons. This receptor was identified in a human donor with common variable immunodeficiency. Sequencing input: peripheral blood mononuclear cells.

The sequenced CDR3 bases are TGTGCCAGTAGTTCCCGGACAGCCTCGGAGGGTCAGCCC. Its translation is CASSSRTASEGQP. The entire CDR3 sequence reads CASSSRTASEGQPQHF. The rearrangement joins TRBV19 to TRBJ1-5; D may be TRBD1 (6 bases). The missing CDR3 end, 3 residues past where the read stops, is filled in from the germline J gene. CDR3 size: 16 residues. CDR1 and CDR2 (germline): LNHDA, SQIVND (reference sequence). Trimming shortened V by 5 bases and J by 6 bases, and 20 bases separated the two germline ends.